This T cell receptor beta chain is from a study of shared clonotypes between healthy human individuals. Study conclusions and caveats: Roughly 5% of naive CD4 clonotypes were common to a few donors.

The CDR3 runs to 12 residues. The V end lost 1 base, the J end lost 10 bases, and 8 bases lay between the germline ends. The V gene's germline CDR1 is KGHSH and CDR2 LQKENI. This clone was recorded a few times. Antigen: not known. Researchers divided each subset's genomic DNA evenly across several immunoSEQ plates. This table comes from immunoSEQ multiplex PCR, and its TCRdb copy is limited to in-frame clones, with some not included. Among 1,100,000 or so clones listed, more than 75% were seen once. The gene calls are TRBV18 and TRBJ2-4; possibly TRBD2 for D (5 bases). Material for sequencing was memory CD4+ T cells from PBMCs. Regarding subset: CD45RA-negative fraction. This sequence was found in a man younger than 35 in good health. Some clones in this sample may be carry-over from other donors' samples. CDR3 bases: TGTGCCAGCTCACCACGGGAGAATATTCAGTACTTC. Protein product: CASSPRENIQYF.